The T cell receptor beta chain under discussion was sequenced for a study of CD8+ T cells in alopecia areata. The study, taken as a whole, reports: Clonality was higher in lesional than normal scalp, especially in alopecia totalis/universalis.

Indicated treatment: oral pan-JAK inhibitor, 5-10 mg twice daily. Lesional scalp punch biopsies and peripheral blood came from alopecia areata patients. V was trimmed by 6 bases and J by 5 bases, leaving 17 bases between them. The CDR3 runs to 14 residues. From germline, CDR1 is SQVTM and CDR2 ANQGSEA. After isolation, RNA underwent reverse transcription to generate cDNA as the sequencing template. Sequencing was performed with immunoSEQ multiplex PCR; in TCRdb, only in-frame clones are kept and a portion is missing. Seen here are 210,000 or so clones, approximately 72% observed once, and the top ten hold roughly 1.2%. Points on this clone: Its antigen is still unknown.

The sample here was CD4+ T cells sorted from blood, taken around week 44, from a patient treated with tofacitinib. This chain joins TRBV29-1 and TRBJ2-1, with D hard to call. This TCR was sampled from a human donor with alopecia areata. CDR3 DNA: TGCAGCGTACTACTGAAGCCCATTGACAATGAGCAGTTCTTC. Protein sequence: CSVLLKPIDNEQFF.